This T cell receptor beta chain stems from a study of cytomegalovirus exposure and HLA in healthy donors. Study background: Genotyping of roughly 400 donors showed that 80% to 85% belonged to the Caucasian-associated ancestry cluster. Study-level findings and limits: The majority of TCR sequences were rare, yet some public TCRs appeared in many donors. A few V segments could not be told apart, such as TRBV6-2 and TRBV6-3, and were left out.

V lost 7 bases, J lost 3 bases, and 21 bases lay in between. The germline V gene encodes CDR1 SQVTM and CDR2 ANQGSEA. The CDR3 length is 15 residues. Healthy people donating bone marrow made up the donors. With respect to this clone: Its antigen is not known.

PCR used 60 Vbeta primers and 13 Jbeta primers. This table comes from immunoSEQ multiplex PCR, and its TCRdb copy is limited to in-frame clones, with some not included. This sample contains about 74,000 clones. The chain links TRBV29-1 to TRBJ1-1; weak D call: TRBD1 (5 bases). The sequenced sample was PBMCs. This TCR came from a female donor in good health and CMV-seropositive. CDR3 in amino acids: CSATRQPWGDTEAFF. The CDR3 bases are TGCAGCGCCACAAGGCAACCTTGGGGGGACACTGAAGCTTTCTTT.